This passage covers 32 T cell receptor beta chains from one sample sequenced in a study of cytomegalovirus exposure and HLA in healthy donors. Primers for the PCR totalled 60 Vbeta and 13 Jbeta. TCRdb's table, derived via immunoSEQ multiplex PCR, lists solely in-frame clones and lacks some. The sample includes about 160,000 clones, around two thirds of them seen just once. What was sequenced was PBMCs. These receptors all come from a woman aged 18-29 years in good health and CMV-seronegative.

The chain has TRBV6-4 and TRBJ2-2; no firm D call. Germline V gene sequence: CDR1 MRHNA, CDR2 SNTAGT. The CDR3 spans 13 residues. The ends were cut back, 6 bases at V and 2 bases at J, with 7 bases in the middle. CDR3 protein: CASRAPNTGELFF. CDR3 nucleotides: TGTGCCAGCAGAGCCCCTAACACCGGGGAGCTGTTTTTT.

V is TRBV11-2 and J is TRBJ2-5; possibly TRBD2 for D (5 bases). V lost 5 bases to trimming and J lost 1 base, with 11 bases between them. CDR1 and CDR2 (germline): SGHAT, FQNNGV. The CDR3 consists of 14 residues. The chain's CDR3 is CASSTSGIQETQYF. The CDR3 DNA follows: TGTGCCAGCAGCACGAGCGGCATCCAAGAGACCCAGTACTTC.

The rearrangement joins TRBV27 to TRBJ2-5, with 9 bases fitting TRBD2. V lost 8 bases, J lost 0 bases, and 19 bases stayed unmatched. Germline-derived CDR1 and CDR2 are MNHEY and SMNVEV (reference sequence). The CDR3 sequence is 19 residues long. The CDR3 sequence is CASRRRAFGTSFYQETQYF. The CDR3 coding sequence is TGTGCCAGCCGTCGCCGAGCCTTCGGGACTAGCTTTTACCAAGAGACCCAGTACTTC.

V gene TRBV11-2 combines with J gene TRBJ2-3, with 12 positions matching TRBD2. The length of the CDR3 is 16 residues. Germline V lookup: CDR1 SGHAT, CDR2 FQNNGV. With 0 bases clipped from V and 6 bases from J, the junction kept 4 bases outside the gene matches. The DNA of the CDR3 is TGTGCCAGCAGCTTAGACCTAGCGGGAGGGCCGGATACGCAGTATTTT. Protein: CASSLDLAGGPDTQYF.

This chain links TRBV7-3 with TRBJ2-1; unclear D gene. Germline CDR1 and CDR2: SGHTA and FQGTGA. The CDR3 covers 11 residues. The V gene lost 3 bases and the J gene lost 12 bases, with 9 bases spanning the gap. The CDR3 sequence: CASSFNGRQFF. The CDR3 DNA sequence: TGTGCCAGCAGCTTCAACGGTAGGCAGTTCTTC.

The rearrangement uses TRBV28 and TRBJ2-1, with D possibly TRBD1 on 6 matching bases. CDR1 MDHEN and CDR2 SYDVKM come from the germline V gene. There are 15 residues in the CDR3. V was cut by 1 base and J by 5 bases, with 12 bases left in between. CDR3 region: CASSLYQGTNNEQFF. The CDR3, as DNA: TGTGCCAGCAGTTTATACCAGGGGACCAACAATGAGCAGTTCTTC.

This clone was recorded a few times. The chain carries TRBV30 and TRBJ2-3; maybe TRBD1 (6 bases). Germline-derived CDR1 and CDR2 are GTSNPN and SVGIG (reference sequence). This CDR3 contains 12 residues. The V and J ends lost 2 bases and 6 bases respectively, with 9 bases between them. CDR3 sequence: CAWSPQGDTQYF. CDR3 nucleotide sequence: TGTGCCTGGAGTCCCCAGGGGGATACGCAGTATTTT.

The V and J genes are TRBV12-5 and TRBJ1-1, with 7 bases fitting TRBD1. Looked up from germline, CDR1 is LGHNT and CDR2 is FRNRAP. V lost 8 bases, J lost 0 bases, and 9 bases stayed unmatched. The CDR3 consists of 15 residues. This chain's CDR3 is CASRTGNPLNTEAFF. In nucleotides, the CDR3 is TGTGCTAGTCGGACAGGCAACCCTCTGAACACTGAAGCTTTCTTT.

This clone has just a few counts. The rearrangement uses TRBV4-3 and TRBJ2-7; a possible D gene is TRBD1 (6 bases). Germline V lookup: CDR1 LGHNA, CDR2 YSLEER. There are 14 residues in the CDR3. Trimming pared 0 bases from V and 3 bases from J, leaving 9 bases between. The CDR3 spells CASSQDRGRYEQYF. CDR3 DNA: TGCGCCAGCAGCCAAGACAGGGGTCGCTACGAGCAGTACTTC.

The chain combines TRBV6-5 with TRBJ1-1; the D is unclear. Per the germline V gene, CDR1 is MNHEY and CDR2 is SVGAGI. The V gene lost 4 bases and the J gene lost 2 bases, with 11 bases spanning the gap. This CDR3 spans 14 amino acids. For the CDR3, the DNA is TGTGCCAGCAGTTCAAGACAAGTAAACACTGAAGCTTTCTTT. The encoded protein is CASSSRQVNTEAFF.

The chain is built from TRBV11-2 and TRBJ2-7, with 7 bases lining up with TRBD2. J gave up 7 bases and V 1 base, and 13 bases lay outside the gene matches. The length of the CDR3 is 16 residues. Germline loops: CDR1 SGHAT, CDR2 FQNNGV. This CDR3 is CASSLGPGRESWEQYV. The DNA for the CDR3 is TGTGCCAGCAGCTTAGGGCCGGGGCGGGAGAGTTGGGAGCAGTACGTC.

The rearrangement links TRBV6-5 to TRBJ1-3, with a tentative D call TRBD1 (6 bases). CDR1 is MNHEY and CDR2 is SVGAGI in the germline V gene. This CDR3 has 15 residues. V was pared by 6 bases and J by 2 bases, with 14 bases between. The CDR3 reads CASRLQGSAGNTIYF. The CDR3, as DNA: TGTGCCAGCAGGTTACAGGGTTCCGCTGGAAACACCATATATTTT.

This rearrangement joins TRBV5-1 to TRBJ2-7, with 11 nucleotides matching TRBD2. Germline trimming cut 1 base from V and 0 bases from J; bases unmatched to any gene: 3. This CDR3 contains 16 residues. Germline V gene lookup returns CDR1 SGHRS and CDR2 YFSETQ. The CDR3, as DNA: TGCGCCAGCAGCTTGTCACTAGCGGGGGACTCCTACGAGCAGTACTTC. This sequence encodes CASSLSLAGDSYEQYF.

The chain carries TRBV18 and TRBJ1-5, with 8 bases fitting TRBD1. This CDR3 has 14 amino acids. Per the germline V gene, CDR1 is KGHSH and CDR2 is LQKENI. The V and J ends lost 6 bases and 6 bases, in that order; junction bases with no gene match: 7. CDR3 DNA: TGTGCCAGCTCGTCGACAGGGGAGCGTCAGCCCCAGCATTTT. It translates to CASSSTGERQPQHF. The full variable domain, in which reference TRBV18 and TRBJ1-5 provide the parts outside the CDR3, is NAGVMQNPRHLVRRRGQEARLRCSPMKGHSHVYWYRQLPEEGLKFMVYLQKENIIDESGMPKERFSAEFPKEGPSILRIQQVVRGDSAAYFCASSSTGERQPQHFGDGTRLSIL.

CDR3 sequence reads: CASSLTGVYNEQFF. CDR3 coding DNA: TGTGCCAGCAGCTTAACAGGGGTCTACAATGAGCAGTTCTTC. This chain uses TRBV5-4 with TRBJ2-1, with TRBD1 identical over 7 bases. V was pared by 2 bases and J by 3 bases, with 2 bases of the junction left unmatched. Germline V lookup: CDR1 SGHNT, CDR2 YYREEE (reference sequence). The CDR3 has 14 amino acids.

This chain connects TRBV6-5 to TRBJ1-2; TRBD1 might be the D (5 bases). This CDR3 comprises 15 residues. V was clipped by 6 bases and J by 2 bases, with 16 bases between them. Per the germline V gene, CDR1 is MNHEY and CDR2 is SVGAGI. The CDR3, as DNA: TGTGCCAGCAGATCATCAGGGATTGGAAACTATGGCTACACCTTC. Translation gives CASRSSGIGNYGYTF.

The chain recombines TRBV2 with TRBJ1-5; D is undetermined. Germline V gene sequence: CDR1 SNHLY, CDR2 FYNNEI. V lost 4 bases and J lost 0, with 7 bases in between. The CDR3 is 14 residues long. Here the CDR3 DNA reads TGTGCCAGCAGTGGGCAGTATAGCAATCAGCCCCAGCATTTT. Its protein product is CASSGQYSNQPQHF.

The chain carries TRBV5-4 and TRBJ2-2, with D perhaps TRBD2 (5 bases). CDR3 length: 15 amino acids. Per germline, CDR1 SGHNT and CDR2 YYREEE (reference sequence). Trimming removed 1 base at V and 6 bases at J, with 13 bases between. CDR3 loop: CASSLFEGNPGELFF. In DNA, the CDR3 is TGTGCCAGCAGCTTGTTCGAGGGAAACCCCGGGGAGCTGTTTTTT. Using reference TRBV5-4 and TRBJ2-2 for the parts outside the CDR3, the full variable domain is ETGVTQSPTHLIKTRGQQVTLRCSSQSGHNTVSWYQQALGQGPQFIFQYYREEENGRGNFPPRFSGLQFPNYSSELNVNALELDDSALYLCASSLFEGNPGELFFGEGSRLTVL.

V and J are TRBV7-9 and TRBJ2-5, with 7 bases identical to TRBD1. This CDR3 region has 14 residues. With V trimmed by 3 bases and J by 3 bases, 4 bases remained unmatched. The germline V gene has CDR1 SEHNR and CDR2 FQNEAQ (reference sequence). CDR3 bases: TGTGCCAGCAGCTTCGCCGGGACAGAAGAGACCCAGTACTTC. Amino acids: CASSFAGTEETQYF. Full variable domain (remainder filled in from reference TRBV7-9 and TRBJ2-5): DTGVSQNPRHKITKRGQNVTFRCDPISEHNRLYWYRQTLGQGPEFLTYFQNEAQLEKSRLLSDRFSAERPKGSFSTLEIQRTEQGDSAMYLCASSFAGTEETQYFGPGTRLLVL.

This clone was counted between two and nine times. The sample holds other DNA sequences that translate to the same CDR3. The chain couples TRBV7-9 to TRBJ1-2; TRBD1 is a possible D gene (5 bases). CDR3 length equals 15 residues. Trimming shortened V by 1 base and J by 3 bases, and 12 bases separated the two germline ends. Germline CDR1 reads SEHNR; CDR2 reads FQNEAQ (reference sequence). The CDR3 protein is CASSLGFDRDYGYTF. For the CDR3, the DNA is TGTGCCAGCAGCTTAGGTTTTGACAGAGACTATGGCTACACCTTC.

The CDR3 sequence is CASSPSEGGPLDEQFF. The CDR3 bases are TGTGCCAGTAGCCCGTCAGAGGGGGGGCCGCTGGATGAGCAGTTCTTC. V usage is TRBV19 and J usage is TRBJ2-1; possible D gene TRBD2, 7 bases. The CDR3 has 16 residues. Trimming removed 6 bases at V and 8 bases at J, with 23 bases between. Germline loops: CDR1 LNHDA, CDR2 SQIVND (reference sequence).

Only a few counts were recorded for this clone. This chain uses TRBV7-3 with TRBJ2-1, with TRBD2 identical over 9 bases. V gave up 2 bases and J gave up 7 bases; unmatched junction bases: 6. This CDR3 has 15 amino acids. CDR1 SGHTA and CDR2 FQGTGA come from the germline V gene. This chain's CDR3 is CASSLVGTSKNEQFF. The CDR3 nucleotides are TGTGCCAGCAGCTTAGTCGGGACTAGCAAGAATGAGCAGTTCTTC.

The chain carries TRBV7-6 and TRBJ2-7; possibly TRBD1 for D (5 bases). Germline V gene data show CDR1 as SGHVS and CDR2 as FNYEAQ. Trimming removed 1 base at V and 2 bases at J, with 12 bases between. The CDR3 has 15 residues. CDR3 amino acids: CASSLGTGDPYEQYF. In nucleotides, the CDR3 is TGTGCCAGCAGCTTAGGTACAGGAGACCCCTACGAGCAGTACTTC.

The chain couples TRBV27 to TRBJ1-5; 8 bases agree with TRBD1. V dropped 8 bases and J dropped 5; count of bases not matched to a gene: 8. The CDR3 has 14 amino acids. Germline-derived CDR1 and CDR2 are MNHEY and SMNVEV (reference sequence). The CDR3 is CASAGRGQDQPQHF. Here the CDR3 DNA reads TGTGCCAGCGCGGGCAGGGGGCAGGATCAGCCCCAGCATTTT.

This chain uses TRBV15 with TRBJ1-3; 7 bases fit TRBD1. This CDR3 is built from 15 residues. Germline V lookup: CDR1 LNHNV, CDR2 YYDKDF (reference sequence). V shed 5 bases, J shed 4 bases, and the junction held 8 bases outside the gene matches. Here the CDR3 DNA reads TGTGCCACCAGCCCCGACAGGGCAGGAGGAAACACCATATATTTT. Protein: CATSPDRAGGNTIYF.

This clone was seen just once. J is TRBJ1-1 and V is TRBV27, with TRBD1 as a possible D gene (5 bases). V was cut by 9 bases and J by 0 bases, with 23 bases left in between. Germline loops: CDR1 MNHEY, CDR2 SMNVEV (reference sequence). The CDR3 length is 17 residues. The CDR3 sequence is CASRLKWGRSMNTEAFF. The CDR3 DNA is TGTGCCAGTCGCCTCAAATGGGGCAGAAGTATGAACACTGAAGCTTTCTTT.

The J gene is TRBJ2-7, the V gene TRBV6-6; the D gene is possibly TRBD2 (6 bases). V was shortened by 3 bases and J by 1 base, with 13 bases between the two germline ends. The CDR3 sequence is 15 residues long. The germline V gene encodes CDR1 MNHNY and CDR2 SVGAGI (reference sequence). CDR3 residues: CASSYLGRRSYEQYF. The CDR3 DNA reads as TGTGCCAGCAGTTATTTAGGGAGGCGTTCCTACGAGCAGTACTTC.

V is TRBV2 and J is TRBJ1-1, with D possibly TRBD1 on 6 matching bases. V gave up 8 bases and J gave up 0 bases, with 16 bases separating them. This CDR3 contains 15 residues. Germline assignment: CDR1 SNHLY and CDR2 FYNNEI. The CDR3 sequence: CASVGQTTVNTEAFF. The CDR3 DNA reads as TGTGCCAGCGTCGGACAGACTACTGTGAACACTGAAGCTTTCTTT.

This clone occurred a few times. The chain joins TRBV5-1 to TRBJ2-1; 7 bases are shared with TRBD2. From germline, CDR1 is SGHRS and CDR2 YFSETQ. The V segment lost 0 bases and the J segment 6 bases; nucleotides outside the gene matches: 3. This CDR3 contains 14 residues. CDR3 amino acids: CASSLGREINEQFF. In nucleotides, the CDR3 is TGCGCCAGCAGCTTGGGGCGGGAGATCAATGAGCAGTTCTTC.

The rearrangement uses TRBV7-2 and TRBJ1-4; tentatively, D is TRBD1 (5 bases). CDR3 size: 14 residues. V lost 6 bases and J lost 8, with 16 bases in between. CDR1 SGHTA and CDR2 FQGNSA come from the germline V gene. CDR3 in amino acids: CASRPAGYGEKLFF. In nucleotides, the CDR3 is TGTGCCAGCAGGCCGGCAGGGTACGGCGAAAAACTGTTTTTT.

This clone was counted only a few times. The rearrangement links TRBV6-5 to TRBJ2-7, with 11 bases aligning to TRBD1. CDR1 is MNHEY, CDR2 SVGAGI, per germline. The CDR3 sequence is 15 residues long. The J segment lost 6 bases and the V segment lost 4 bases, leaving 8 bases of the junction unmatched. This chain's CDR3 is CASSFRDRGDSEQYF. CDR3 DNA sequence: TGTGCCAGCAGTTTCCGGGACAGGGGGGATAGCGAGCAGTACTTC.

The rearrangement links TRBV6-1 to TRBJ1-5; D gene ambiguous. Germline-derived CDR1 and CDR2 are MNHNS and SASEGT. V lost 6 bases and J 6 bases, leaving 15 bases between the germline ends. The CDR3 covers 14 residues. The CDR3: CASRAGLVGQPQHF. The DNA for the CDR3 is TGTGCCAGCAGGGCAGGTTTGGTAGGTCAGCCCCAGCATTTT.